This entry concerns a single T cell receptor (beta chain). The data were taken from a study of blood T cell repertoires in COVID-19. At the level of the study: Spain, Italy and the United States supplied samples that represented acute and convalescent COVID-19. T cells, B-cell-depleted T cells, or PBMCs supplied cDNA or gDNA.

Profiled with immunoSEQ multiplex PCR; TCRdb holds only in-frame clones, not every one. The sample carries 55,000 to 65,000 clones, around 79% recorded once. Germline V gives CDR1 MDHEN, CDR2 SYDVKM. This CDR3 is 17 amino acids long. Deletions cut 3 bases from V and 4 bases from J, with 19 bases between. V and J are TRBV28 and TRBJ1-3; D may be TRBD1 (5 bases). Sequencing was done on a sample of peripheral blood. This clonotype was sampled from a man between 60 and 75 years old with acute or convalescent COVID-19. CDR3 in amino acids: CASSLVTTGTEGNTIYF. In nucleotides, the CDR3 is TGTGCCAGCAGTTTGGTTACTACAGGAACCGAGGGAAACACCATATATTTT. The complete variable domain, with remaining parts taken from reference TRBV28 and TRBJ1-3, reads DVKVTQSSRYLVKRTGEKVFLECVQDMDHENMFWYRQDPGLGLRLIYFSYDVKMKEKGDIPEGYSVSREKKERFSLILESASTNQTSMYLCASSLVTTGTEGNTIYFGEGSWLTVV.